This T cell receptor beta chain came from a study of control samples from healthy donors and cancer patients. The CDR3 runs to 14 residues. J gave up 13 bases and V 1 base, and 9 bases lay outside the gene matches. CDR1 is SGHNT and CDR2 is YENEEA in the germline V gene. Sequenced by immunoSEQ multiplex PCR; TCRdb stores in-frame clones only, minus some. Counted here are approximately 85,000 clones, around 90% occurring once; the ten biggest clones make up 7.5% to 8%. Sequencing input: blood. This chain joins TRBV11-3 and TRBJ1-4; 7 bases map to TRBD1. This clonotype was obtained from a woman aged 55-70 years in good health. The CDR3 region is CASSLGPFRDRLFF. The CDR3 nucleotides are TGTGCCAGCAGCTTAGGCCCGTTCAGGGACAGACTGTTTTTT.